Listed below are T cell receptor beta chains from one sample, sequenced in a study of cytomegalovirus exposure and HLA in healthy donors. Generated by immunoSEQ multiplex PCR, the TCRdb table keeps only in-frame clones and is missing some. The data hold roughly 150,000 clones, with 64% observed a single time. Specimen: PBMCs. The receptors were gathered from a young woman in good health and CMV-seropositive. Each CDR3 is given with its conserved first and last residue. The order of the fields is clone size, V gene, J gene, D gene, CDR3 DNA, CDR3 protein. The D gene is left open where the match is weak. Size tells how often a clone was seen (once, few, many) or the class of an expanded clone, and some rows leave it out.

clone size: .; V gene: TRBV5-1; J gene: TRBJ1-1; D gene: TRBD1; CDR3 DNA: TGCGCCAGCAGCTCGGGACAGGGGGCGAGCACTGAAGCTTTCTTT; CDR3 protein: CASSSGQGASTEAFF
clone size: few; V gene: TRBV2; J gene: TRBJ2-7; D gene: .; CDR3 DNA: TGTGCCAGCAGTGAATACAGAACCGAGCAGTACTTC; CDR3 protein: CASSEYRTEQYF
clone size: .; V gene: TRBV6-5; J gene: TRBJ2-5; D gene: .; CDR3 DNA: TGTGCCAGCAGTTACGATCAGAGGGAGACCCAGTACTTC; CDR3 protein: CASSYDQRETQYF
clone size: .; V gene: TRBV27; J gene: TRBJ2-3; D gene: .; CDR3 DNA: TGTGCCAGCAGTTTATTCAGGCAGGGGAGTACAGATACGCAGTATTTT; CDR3 protein: CASSLFRQGSTDTQYF
clone size: .; V gene: TRBV7-6; J gene: TRBJ2-3; D gene: .; CDR3 DNA: TGTGCCAGCAGCCCTCCTAGCACAGATACGCAGTATTTT; CDR3 protein: CASSPPSTDTQYF
clone size: few; V gene: TRBV5-1; J gene: TRBJ2-7; D gene: TRBD2; CDR3 DNA: TGCGCCAGCAGCTTGGCCGGGGGGGCCTACGAGCAGTACTTC; CDR3 protein: CASSLAGGAYEQYF
clone size: .; V gene: TRBV5-4; J gene: TRBJ2-2; D gene: .; CDR3 DNA: TGTGCCAGCAGCTCCTGGACAGTCCGGAACACCGGGGAGCTGTTTTTT; CDR3 protein: CASSSWTVRNTGELFF
clone size: few; V gene: TRBV6-6; J gene: TRBJ1-1; D gene: TRBD1; CDR3 DNA: TGTGCCAGCAGTTCACGACAGGGGAAGTACACTGAAGCTTTCTTT; CDR3 protein: CASSSRQGKYTEAFF
clone size: .; V gene: TRBV19; J gene: TRBJ1-5; D gene: .; CDR3 DNA: TGTGCCAGCACAAAATACTACTCACGGGACAACTATCAGCCCCAGCATTTT; CDR3 protein: CASTKYYSRDNYQPQHF
clone size: .; V gene: TRBV28; J gene: TRBJ1-5; D gene: .; CDR3 DNA: TGTGCCAGCAGTTCCCGGGGGCAGCCCCAGCATTTT; CDR3 protein: CASSSRGQPQHF
clone size: once; V gene: TRBV7-9; J gene: TRBJ2-7; D gene: TRBD2; CDR3 DNA: TGTGCCAGCAGCTTAGGGGGGGGCTACGAGCAGTACTTC; CDR3 protein: CASSLGGGYEQYF
clone size: .; V gene: TRBV5-1; J gene: TRBJ2-7; D gene: .; CDR3 DNA: TGCGCCAGCAGCTTGGCCGGGGTCTTGGCCTACGAGCAGTACTTC; CDR3 protein: CASSLAGVLAYEQYF
clone size: .; V gene: TRBV7-2; J gene: TRBJ2-1; D gene: TRBD2; CDR3 DNA: TGTGCCAGCAGCCTGGGACTAGCGGGAGGTCAAGAGCAGTTCTTC; CDR3 protein: CASSLGLAGGQEQFF
clone size: .; V gene: TRBV5-1; J gene: TRBJ2-5; D gene: .; CDR3 DNA: TGCGCCAGCAGCTTGGGGACAGGGGGTAGCGGGAGAGAGACCCAGTACTTC; CDR3 protein: CASSLGTGGSGRETQYF
clone size: .; V gene: TRBV25-1; J gene: TRBJ2-3; D gene: TRBD2; CDR3 DNA: TGTGCCAGCCTTCCTAGTGGCGGGGGGGCAAATACGCAGTATTTT; CDR3 protein: CASLPSGGGANTQYF
clone size: .; V gene: TRBV15; J gene: TRBJ2-6; D gene: TRBD2; CDR3 DNA: TGTGCCACCAGCTCGTCGCCGGGACTAGTTCGTTCCGGGGCCAACGTCCTGACTTTC; CDR3 protein: CATSSSPGLVRSGANVLTF
clone size: .; V gene: TRBV6-5; J gene: TRBJ1-1; D gene: .; CDR3 DNA: TGTGCCAGCAGTTACGGTGGGGGAGGTACTGAAGCTTTCTTT; CDR3 protein: CASSYGGGGTEAFF
clone size: .; V gene: TRBV5-3; J gene: TRBJ2-7; D gene: .; CDR3 DNA: TGTGCCACCTGCCCGGCTCCCCGAGGATCCTACGAGCAGTACTTC; CDR3 protein: CATCPAPRGSYEQYF
clone size: .; V gene: TRBV13; J gene: TRBJ1-1; D gene: TRBD1; CDR3 DNA: TGTGCCAGCAGTTCTCCGACAGGGCGAGGAACTGAAGCTTTCTTT; CDR3 protein: CASSSPTGRGTEAFF
clone size: .; V gene: TRBV9; J gene: TRBJ2-1; D gene: .; CDR3 DNA: TGTGCCAGCAGCACGGGGGACAATGAGCAGTTCTTC; CDR3 protein: CASSTGDNEQFF
clone size: .; V gene: TRBV19; J gene: TRBJ2-5; D gene: TRBD1; CDR3 DNA: TGTGCCAGTAGCAGAGACAGGGACCCCCAAGAGACCCAGTACTTC; CDR3 protein: CASSRDRDPQETQYF
clone size: .; V gene: TRBV2; J gene: TRBJ1-2; D gene: .; CDR3 DNA: TGTGCCAGCAGGTACACCGCTAACTATGGCTACACCTTC; CDR3 protein: CASRYTANYGYTF